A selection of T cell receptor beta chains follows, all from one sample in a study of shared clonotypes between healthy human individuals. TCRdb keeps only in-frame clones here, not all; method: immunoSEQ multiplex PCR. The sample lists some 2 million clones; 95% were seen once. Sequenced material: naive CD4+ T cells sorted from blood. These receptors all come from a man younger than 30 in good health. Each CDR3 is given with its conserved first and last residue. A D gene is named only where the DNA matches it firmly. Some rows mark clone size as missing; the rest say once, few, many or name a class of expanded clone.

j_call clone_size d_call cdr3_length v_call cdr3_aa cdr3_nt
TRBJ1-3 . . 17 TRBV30 CAWSVVRVNLAGNTIYF TGTGCCTGGAGTGTAGTAAGGGTTAATCTAGCTGGAAACACCATATATTTT
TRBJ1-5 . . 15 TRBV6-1 CASSVQLGGNQPQHF TGTGCCAGCAGTGTACAGCTCGGGGGGAATCAGCCCCAGCATTTT
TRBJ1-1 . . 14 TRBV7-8 CASSARDGNTEAFF TGTGCCAGCAGCGCAAGGGACGGGAACACTGAAGCTTTCTTT
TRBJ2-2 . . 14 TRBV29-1 CSVEGGANTGELFF TGCAGCGTTGAAGGCGGCGCGAACACCGGGGAGCTGTTTTTT
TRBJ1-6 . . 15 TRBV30 CAWSVMTGENSPLHF TGTGCCTGGAGTGTAATGACCGGAGAAAATTCACCCCTCCACTTT
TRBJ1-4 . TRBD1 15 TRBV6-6 CASGSTDRGGEKLFF TGTGCCAGCGGCTCGACGGACAGGGGAGGTGAAAAACTGTTTTTT
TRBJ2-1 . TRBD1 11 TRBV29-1 CSLEGGGEQFF TGCAGCCTGGAAGGGGGCGGTGAGCAGTTCTTC
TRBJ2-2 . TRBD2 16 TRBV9 CASSVGLAGSTGELFF TGTGCCAGCAGCGTCGGACTAGCGGGATCGACCGGGGAGCTGTTTTTT
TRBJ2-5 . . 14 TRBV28 CASSPEDPAETQYF TGTGCCAGCAGTCCCGAGGACCCGGCGGAGACCCAGTACTTC
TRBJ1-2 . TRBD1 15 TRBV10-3 CAISGRDRGPYGYTF TGTGCCATCAGTGGACGGGACAGGGGTCCCTATGGCTACACCTTC
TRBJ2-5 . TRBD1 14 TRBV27 CASSRLQGRKTQYF TGTGCCAGCAGTCGACTACAGGGGCGGAAGACCCAGTACTTC
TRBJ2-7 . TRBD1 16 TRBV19 CASSTTGTAGSYEQYF TGTGCCAGTAGCACAACCGGGACAGCAGGCTCCTACGAGCAGTACTTC
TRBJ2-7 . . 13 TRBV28 CASSLAYAGEQYF TGTGCCAGCAGTTTGGCCTATGCGGGAGAGCAGTACTTC
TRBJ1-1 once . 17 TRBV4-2 CASSQNLIGGADSEAFF TGTGCCAGCAGCCAAAATTTAATAGGGGGGGCGGACTCTGAAGCTTTCTTT
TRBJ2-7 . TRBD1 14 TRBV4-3 CASSQGQGPLEQYF TGCGCCAGCAGCCAGGGACAGGGCCCCCTCGAGCAGTACTTC
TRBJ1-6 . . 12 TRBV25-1 CASGYHNSPLHF TGTGCCAGCGGGTATCATAATTCACCCCTCCACTTT
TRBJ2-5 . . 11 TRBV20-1 CSASPGETQYF TGCAGTGCTAGTCCGGGAGAGACCCAGTACTTC
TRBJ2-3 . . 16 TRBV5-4 CASSLQGVGRTDTQYF TGTGCCAGCAGCCTACAGGGAGTAGGGAGGACAGATACGCAGTATTTT
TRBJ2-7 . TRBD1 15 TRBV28 CASSPADRDEREQYF TGTGCCAGCAGCCCCGCGGACAGGGATGAGCGCGAGCAGTACTTC
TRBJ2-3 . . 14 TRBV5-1 CASSSTGFTDTQYF TGCGCCAGCAGCTCAACAGGATTCACAGATACGCAGTATTTT
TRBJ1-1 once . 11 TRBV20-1 CSLQGNTEAFF TGCAGTTTACAGGGGAACACTGAAGCTTTCTTT
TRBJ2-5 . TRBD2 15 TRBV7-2 CASRPPSGLSQTQYF TGTGCCAGCAGGCCACCTAGCGGACTATCCCAGACCCAGTACTTC
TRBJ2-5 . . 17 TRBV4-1 CASSQPHPTGWGETQYF TGCGCCAGCAGCCAACCCCACCCGACAGGTTGGGGGGAGACCCAGTACTTC
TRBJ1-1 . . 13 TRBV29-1 CSVGAGLNTEAFF TGCAGCGTTGGGGCAGGTTTGAACACTGAAGCTTTCTTT
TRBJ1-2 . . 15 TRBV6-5 CASSYSGLFNYGYTF TGTGCCAGCAGTTACTCGGGGTTATTTAACTATGGCTACACCTTC
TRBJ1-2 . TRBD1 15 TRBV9 CASSPRTGGDYGYTF TGTGCCAGCAGCCCAAGAACAGGGGGCGACTATGGCTACACCTTC
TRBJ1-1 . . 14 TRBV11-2 CASSLGAWDTEAFF TGTGCCAGCAGCTTAGGCGCCTGGGACACTGAAGCTTTCTTT
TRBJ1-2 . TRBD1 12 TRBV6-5 CASSYIGGGYTF TGTGCCAGCAGTTACATAGGGGGCGGCTACACCTTC
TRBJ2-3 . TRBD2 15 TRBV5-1 CASSSPQAGADTQYF TGCGCCAGCAGCTCACCGCAGGCGGGAGCAGATACGCAGTATTTT
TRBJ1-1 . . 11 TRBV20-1 CSATVNTEAFF TGCAGTGCTACCGTGAACACTGAAGCTTTCTTT
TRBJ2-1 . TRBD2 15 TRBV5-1 CASSFGGSGGFEQFF TGCGCCAGCAGCTTCGGAGGTAGCGGGGGGTTCGAGCAGTTCTTC
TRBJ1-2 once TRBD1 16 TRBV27 CASSLTGGGAVFGYTF TGTGCCAGCAGTTTAACGGGAGGGGGCGCAGTGTTTGGCTACACCTTC
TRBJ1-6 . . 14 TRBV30 CAWSVGRSNSPLHF TGTGCCTGGAGTGTAGGGCGGTCCAATTCACCCCTCCACTTT